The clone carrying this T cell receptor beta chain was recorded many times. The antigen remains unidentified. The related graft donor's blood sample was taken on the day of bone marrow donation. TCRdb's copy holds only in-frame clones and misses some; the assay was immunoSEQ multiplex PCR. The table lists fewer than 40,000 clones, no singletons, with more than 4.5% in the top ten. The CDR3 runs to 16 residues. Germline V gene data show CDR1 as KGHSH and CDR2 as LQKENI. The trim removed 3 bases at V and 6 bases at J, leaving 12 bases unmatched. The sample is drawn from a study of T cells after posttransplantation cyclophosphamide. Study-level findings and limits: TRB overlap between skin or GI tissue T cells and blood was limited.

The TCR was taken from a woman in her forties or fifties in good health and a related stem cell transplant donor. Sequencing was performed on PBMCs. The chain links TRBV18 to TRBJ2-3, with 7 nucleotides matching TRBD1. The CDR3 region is CASSPTGQAEGDTQYF. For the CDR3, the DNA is TGTGCCAGCTCACCTACTGGACAGGCCGAGGGCGATACGCAGTATTTT.